These T cell receptor beta chains were read from a single sample in a study of blood T cell repertoires in COVID-19. Data came from immunoSEQ multiplex PCR; TCRdb stores just in-frame clones and leaves some out. The table lists tens of thousands of clones, 82% of them singletons, with around 21% in the top ten. Input material: peripheral blood. Receptor source: an older woman with acute or convalescent COVID-19. Each CDR3 is given with its conserved first and last residue. The order of the fields is clone size, V gene, D gene, J gene, CDR3 DNA, CDR3 protein. A D gene is named only where the DNA matches it firmly. Size is omitted from some rows. Given values are once, few, many or a class for expanded clones.

NA	TRBV30	NA	TRBJ1-1	TGTGCCTGGGGGGGGGAAGGACTAAACACTGAAGCTTTCTTT	CAWGGEGLNTEAFF
NA	TRBV3-1/TRBV3-2	TRBD1	TRBJ2-7	TGTGCCAGCAGCCAATTTGACAGGGTCTACGAGCAGTACTTC	CASSQFDRVYEQYF
NA	TRBV14	TRBD1	TRBJ1-1	TGTGCCAGCAGCCGAGGACAGGGATCTGAAGCTTTCTTT	CASSRGQGSEAFF
NA	TRBV5-5	TRBD2	TRBJ2-1	TGTGCCAGCAGCTCCTCCGGGACTAGCGGGTTAGATGAGCAGTTCTTC	CASSSSGTSGLDEQFF
few	TRBV5-6	NA	TRBJ1-4	TGTGCCAGCAGCCCCACAGGGAGTGAAAAACTGTTTTTT	CASSPTGSEKLFF
NA	TRBV15	NA	TRBJ2-3	TGTGCCACCAGCTCGGCGGCGGGGGCCCGCACAGATACGCAGTATTTT	CATSSAAGARTDTQYF
NA	TRBV7-9	TRBD1	TRBJ1-2	TGTGCCAGCAGCCTCGACAGGGGGTACGGCTACACCTTC	CASSLDRGYGYTF
NA	TRBV19	TRBD1	TRBJ1-2	TGTGCCAGTAGGTCCGACAGGGGGATTTATGGCTACACCTTC	CASRSDRGIYGYTF
NA	TRBV7-9	NA	TRBJ1-1	TGTGCCAGCAGCTTAGGAGGAAGTTGGAACACTGAAGCTTTCTTT	CASSLGGSWNTEAFF
NA	TRBV19	TRBD1	TRBJ2-7	TGTGCCTCTAGTGCCGGGACAGGGCCCTACGAGCAGTACTTC	CASSAGTGPYEQYF
NA	TRBV5-1	NA	TRBJ2-1	TGCGCCACCGGGGTTCTAGCTTCTTTCAATGAGCAGTTCTTC	CATGVLASFNEQFF
few	TRBV28	NA	TRBJ1-5	TGTGCCAGCAGTTCCAGGGTTCAGCCCCAGCATTTT	CASSSRVQPQHF
NA	TRBV11-2	TRBD1	TRBJ2-7	TGTGCCAGCAGCCCCGGGACAGACTACGAGCAGTACTTC	CASSPGTDYEQYF
NA	TRBV6-5	NA	TRBJ1-3	TGTGCCAGCAAAACCCGGGGAAACACCATATATTTT	CASKTRGNTIYF
NA	TRBV30	NA	TRBJ1-2	TGTGCCTGGAGGACACAGGGTAACTATGGCTACACCTTC	CAWRTQGNYGYTF
few	TRBV19	NA	TRBJ1-6	TGTGCCAGTAGTTTCGCCGGGGGGAATTCACCCCTCCACTTT	CASSFAGGNSPLHF
NA	TRBV7-9	TRBD1	TRBJ1-6	TGTGCCAGCAGGATGACAGGGGCCTTCGGTAATTCACCCCTCCACTTT	CASRMTGAFGNSPLHF
NA	TRBV6-5	NA	TRBJ2-1	TGTGCCAGCCTTTCAGGGTACAATGAGCAGTTCTTC	CASLSGYNEQFF
NA	TRBV27	TRBD1	TRBJ1-1	TGTGCCACCGCTGAGGGGGCGCCGCGGAACACTGAAGCTTTCTTT	CATAEGAPRNTEAFF
NA	TRBV19	TRBD1	TRBJ1-5	TGTGCCAGTAGTATCTCACGGGACAGCACCTATCAGCCCCAGCATTTT	CASSISRDSTYQPQHF
once	TRBV27	NA	TRBJ2-2	TGTGCCAGCAATCGAGTGGGAGTAACCGGGGAGCTGTTTTTT	CASNRVGVTGELFF
few	TRBV29-1	TRBD1	TRBJ1-5	TGCAGCGTTCAACAGGGGCCTCATAGCAATCAGCCCCAGCATTTT	CSVQQGPHSNQPQHF
NA	TRBV30	NA	TRBJ1-1	TGTGCCTGGAGTAAAGGGGGAAGAGAAGCTTTCTTT	CAWSKGGREAFF
NA	TRBV5-1	TRBD1	TRBJ2-7	TGCGCCAGCAGCTCCGGGGACAGGATCGGAGAGCAGTACTTC	CASSSGDRIGEQYF
NA	TRBV18	NA	TRBJ1-6	TGTGCCAGCTCACAAGACGCAGGGGATTCACCCCTCCACTTT	CASSQDAGDSPLHF
NA	TRBV7-9	TRBD1	TRBJ1-2	TGTGCCAGCAGCAAAGGGACAGGGCGAGATAACTATGGCTACACCTTC	CASSKGTGRDNYGYTF
NA	TRBV7-9	TRBD2	TRBJ2-3	TGTGCCAGCAGCTCGGGCGGGGGGCGCACAGATACGCAGTATTTT	CASSSGGGRTDTQYF
few	TRBV9	NA	TRBJ2-6	TGTGCCAGCAAGAGGACAGTCCCCTCTGGGGCCAACGTCCTGACTTTC	CASKRTVPSGANVLTF
NA	TRBV7-2	TRBD2	TRBJ2-1	TGTGCCAGCAGCCCCTGGGCCGGGAGGGAGCAGTTCTTC	CASSPWAGREQFF
NA	TRBV29-1	NA	TRBJ1-1	TGCAGCGTTGAAAGATCAGGGGTGGCTTTCTTT	CSVERSGVAFF
NA	TRBV2	TRBD2	TRBJ2-3	TGTGCCAGCAGCCCACTAGCGGGGGGGGGTGATACGCAGTATTTT	CASSPLAGGGDTQYF
NA	TRBV2	NA	TRBJ1-4	TGTGCCAGCAGAAAGGACAGTAATGAAAAACTGTTTTTT	CASRKDSNEKLFF
NA	TRBV13	NA	TRBJ2-1	TGTGCCAGCAGCCCCACAGGGCATCCCAATGAGCAGTTCTTC	CASSPTGHPNEQFF
NA	TRBV19	NA	TRBJ1-1	TGTGCCAGTAGTATGGAGTCCGTGTCATACACTGAAGCTTTCTTT	CASSMESVSYTEAFF
NA	TRBV27	TRBD1	TRBJ2-2	TGTGCCAGCAGTCACATAGGGACAGGGGGTACCGGGGAGCTGTTTTTT	CASSHIGTGGTGELFF
once	TRBV7-8	NA	TRBJ1-6	TGTGCCAGCAGCTTACAGACAGGCCCCGCTAGCTCCTATAATTCACCCCTCCACTTT	CASSLQTGPASSYNSPLHF
once	TRBV5-1	NA	TRBJ1-2	TGCGCCAGCAGCTTGAGGGAGAACTATGGCTACACCTTC	CASSLRENYGYTF
once	TRBV30	TRBD2	TRBJ2-5	TGTGCCTGGAATCCCGGGGGGAGGGCCCAGTACTTC	CAWNPGGRAQYF
NA	TRBV6-5	TRBD2	TRBJ2-7	TGTGCCAGCAGTCGTGGGGGGGGACCCTACGAGCAGTACTTC	CASSRGGGPYEQYF
NA	TRBV27	NA	TRBJ1-1	TGTGCCAGCAGTTTATCGACAGGTTTTATGAACACTGAAGCTTTCTTT	CASSLSTGFMNTEAFF
NA	TRBV6-5	TRBD1	TRBJ1-6	TGTGCCAGCAGCCTAAGGACAGGGGACGATTCACCCCTCCACTTT	CASSLRTGDDSPLHF
NA	TRBV2	NA	TRBJ2-3	TGTGCCAGCAGCCAAGGTCGGGCGGGACTCACAGATACGCAGTATTTT	CASSQGRAGLTDTQYF
NA	TRBV27	NA	TRBJ2-7	TGTGCCAGCAGTCACCAGGCCAGCTCCTACGAGCAGTACTTC	CASSHQASSYEQYF
NA	TRBV9	NA	TRBJ1-1	TGTGCCAGCAGCGTAGAAGGGGCGAACACTGAAGCTTTCTTT	CASSVEGANTEAFF
NA	TRBV14	NA	TRBJ2-2	TGTGCCAGCAGCCGGACAGTCACCGGGGAGCTGTTTTTT	CASSRTVTGELFF
NA	TRBV4-1	NA	TRBJ1-2	TGCGCCAGCAGCCAAGGTGTCGGCTATGGCTACACCTTC	CASSQGVGYGYTF
NA	TRBV12-5	TRBD1	TRBJ1-4	TGTGCTAGTGGGACAGGGGGTAATGAAAAACTGTTTTTT	CASGTGGNEKLFF
NA	TRBV2	TRBD1	TRBJ1-2	TGTGCCAACAGACAGGGGGCAGGGTATGGCTACACCTTC	CANRQGAGYGYTF
NA	TRBV11-3	NA	TRBJ1-3	TGTGCCAGCTCGAGGGGGTTTACTGGAAACACCATATATTTT	CASSRGFTGNTIYF
NA	TRBV5-6	NA	TRBJ1-2	TGTGCCAGCAGCTTGGTCAGGGCCCTCGGTGGCTACACCTTC	CASSLVRALGGYTF
once	TRBV2	TRBD1	TRBJ1-5	TGTGCCAGCAGTATAGCACAGGGGTCTCAGCCCCAGCATTTT	CASSIAQGSQPQHF
NA	TRBV4-3	TRBD2	TRBJ2-2	TGCGCCAGCAGCATGGGACTAGGGCCCGGGGAGCTGTTTTTT	CASSMGLGPGELFF